This entry concerns a single T cell receptor beta chain. Its antigen is not identified. CDR1 SEHNR and CDR2 FQNEAQ come from the germline V gene (reference sequence). V lost 5 bases and J 4 bases, leaving 18 bases between the germline ends. The CDR3 has 16 residues. This entry belongs to a study of tumor-infiltrating lymphocytes in primary liver carcinoma. General observations from the study: Tumors had a top-250-clone fraction that was significantly higher than blood (p = 0.039).

TCR beta cDNA was reverse-transcribed from about 500 ng of total RNA. The reaction used a constant-region primer and ProtoScript II reverse transcriptase. ARM-PCR, slightly modified, supplied the TCR beta libraries through three nested multiplex PCR rounds. TRBV1-TRBV30 forward primers and a C-beta reverse primer were used in the first two PCR rounds, which each ran for 10 cycles. MiXCR, applied by TCRdb to the multiplex PCR reads, yields one record per CDR3 protein. The sample has 150,000 to 200,000 distinct CDR3 sequences, over 45% seen once. Blood RNA originated from unsorted whole blood, with germline DNA additionally extracted. Chronic HBV infection was present, with no prior treatment.

This clonotype was obtained from a man aged 40-49 years with primary liver carcinoma and hepatitis B virus infection. The chain carries TRBV7-9 and TRBJ2-1; D may be TRBD2 (6 bases). Material: peripheral blood. The CDR3 DNA reads as TGTGCCAGCAGCCTCAGGGCCCGCGGGGATTACAATGAGCAGTTCTTC. It translates to CASSLRARGDYNEQFF.